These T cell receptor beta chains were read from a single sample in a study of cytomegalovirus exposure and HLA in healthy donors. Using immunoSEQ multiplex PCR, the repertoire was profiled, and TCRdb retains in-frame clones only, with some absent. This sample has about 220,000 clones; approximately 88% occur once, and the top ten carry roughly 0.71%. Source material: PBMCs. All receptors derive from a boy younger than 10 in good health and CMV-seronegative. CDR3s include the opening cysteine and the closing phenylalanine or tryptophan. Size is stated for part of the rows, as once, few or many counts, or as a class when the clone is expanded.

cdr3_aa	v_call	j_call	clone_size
CASSLLQGVGTEAFF	TRBV7-2	TRBJ1-1	NA
CASSLTYGGLGGYTF	TRBV27	TRBJ1-2	NA
CASSITEVNTEAFF	TRBV4-1	TRBJ1-1	NA
CASSFSTGGETQYF	TRBV5-1	TRBJ2-5	NA
CASSPREDRGLGLSTEAFF	TRBV21-1	TRBJ1-1	NA
CASSDPGSYGYTF	TRBV25-1	TRBJ1-2	NA
CASGLLGAEAFF	TRBV2	TRBJ1-1	few
CASSVKQGFYGYTF	TRBV19	TRBJ1-2	NA
CASSRTGDQPQHF	TRBV5-6	TRBJ1-5	NA
CASSYRRGIGYGYTF	TRBV6-5	TRBJ1-2	NA
CASSQNSYGYTF	TRBV14	TRBJ1-2	NA
CATLSQGEAEAFF	TRBV18	TRBJ1-1	NA
CASSFDFAYEQYF	TRBV7-9	TRBJ2-7	NA
CASSSEGPDTEAFF	TRBV5-1	TRBJ1-1	few
CAPWTGLNTEAFF	TRBV2	TRBJ1-1	NA
CAWTSRAADTQYF	TRBV30	TRBJ2-3	NA
CSVGGGLKNEQFF	TRBV29-1	TRBJ2-1	NA
CASSLARGIDEQYF	TRBV4-1	TRBJ2-7	NA
CASSPLRDTDEKLFF	TRBV19	TRBJ1-4	NA
CASSVDGGTADTQYF	TRBV9	TRBJ2-3	NA
CASSGDPTYNSPLHF	TRBV2	TRBJ1-6	once
CASRGTSGTTRELFF	TRBV19	TRBJ2-2	NA
CASGLGGAETQYF	TRBV12-5	TRBJ2-5	NA
CASSKMLQEDNSPLHF	TRBV21-1	TRBJ1-6	NA
CASGSLRGRGTDTQYF	TRBV12-5	TRBJ2-3	NA
CASSYSSNEQFF	TRBV6-5	TRBJ2-1	NA
CASSLDFRADTQYF	TRBV7-6	TRBJ2-3	NA
CASSEFGATNEKLFF	TRBV6-1	TRBJ1-4	few
CASSPTGGHTGELFF	TRBV7-2	TRBJ2-2	NA
CASSQPTSQYEQYF	TRBV4-1	TRBJ2-7	NA
CASSGGNTIYF	TRBV6-6	TRBJ1-3	NA
CASSFGGGIAGRYEQFF	TRBV19	TRBJ2-1	NA
CAWSPLRGYGYTF	TRBV30	TRBJ1-2	NA
CASSRTSESYEQYF	TRBV25-1	TRBJ2-7	NA
CASSLTDFYNEQFF	TRBV7-9	TRBJ2-1	NA
CASSFGTSGGRTDTQYF	TRBV11-2	TRBJ2-3	NA
CASSLGGTYEQYF	TRBV5-4	TRBJ2-7	NA
CSVEAILGSDTVGEQYF	TRBV29-1	TRBJ2-7	NA
CASSGLAEETQYF	TRBV27	TRBJ2-5	NA
CASSVDSGGSFNEQFF	TRBV9	TRBJ2-1	NA
CASSRGPTAGELFF	TRBV6-4	TRBJ2-2	NA
CASSEATGPERYGYTF	TRBV5-1	TRBJ1-2	NA
CASTGRREDEQFF	TRBV19	TRBJ2-1	NA
CASSQRASSYNEQFF	TRBV6-5	TRBJ2-1	NA
CASSATGYNQPQHF	TRBV6-6	TRBJ1-5	NA
CASSRQGARGGQYF	TRBV6-5	TRBJ2-7	NA
CASSLSSRGDNNEQFF	TRBV6-6	TRBJ2-1	NA
CASSLEPSRNEQFF	TRBV5-8	TRBJ2-1	NA
CASSSLSQETQYF	TRBV27	TRBJ2-5	NA
CASSQSLRLPGELFF	TRBV4-2	TRBJ2-2	NA
CASSWGQANTEAFF	TRBV7-8	TRBJ1-1	NA
CASSLRGYEQYF	TRBV7-9	TRBJ2-7	NA
CASSEGSWTERFNQPQHF	TRBV6-1	TRBJ1-5	NA
CASSQGGTSYEQYF	TRBV4-2	NA	NA
CASSLGALANEQFF	TRBV13	TRBJ2-1	NA
CASSLGSGGASDTQYF	TRBV18	TRBJ2-3	NA
CASSYQHRGHRPNEKLFF	TRBV7-3	TRBJ1-4	NA
CASSLPGGDSPLHF	TRBV5-1	TRBJ1-6	once
CASNPGGAPLCDLTF	TRBV7-2	TRBJ2-6	NA